This TCR beta chain was sequenced in a study of human T cells and chemical hapten exposure. Study-wide context: An area of 2 cm by 2 cm on upper inner arm skin received 2% DPC for sensitization. General observations from the study: All donors were alopecia patients, so their immunity may differ from that of healthy people.

TCRdb re-derived calls from the RACE reads in MiXCR, one entry per CDR3 protein. The sample lists about 68,000 distinct CDR3 sequences, roughly 9.7% occurring once. The time point was: pre-sensitization, week 0. The treatment here: therapeutic diphenylcyclopropenone sensitization with weekly scalp DPC. Trimming removed 7 bases from V and 0 bases from J, with 6 bases in between. CDR3 length equals 11 residues. Germline V gene lookup returns CDR1 SQVTM and CDR2 ANQGSEA. This clonotype was seen more than once but under ten times. Its antigen is currently unknown. The TCR comes from a woman in her 50s with alopecia areata. Some clones in this sample may be carry-over from other donors' samples. V gene TRBV29-1 combines with J gene TRBJ1-1; no reliable D call. This material consisted of whole blood, taken in connection with sensitization to the hapten diphenylcyclopropenone (DPC). The CDR3 spells CSGELNTEAFF. In DNA, the CDR3 is TGCAGCGGGGAACTGAACACTGAAGCTTTCTTT.